This T cell receptor (beta chain) was profiled in a study of cytomegalovirus exposure and HLA in healthy donors. This PCR relied on a set of 60 Vbeta primers and 13 Jbeta primers. The protocol was immunoSEQ multiplex PCR, while the TCRdb copy is restricted to in-frame clones and leaves out a portion. The repertoire holds 100,000 to 120,000 clones, with approximately 69% as singletons. Germline V gene lookup returns CDR1 MNHNY and CDR2 SVGAGI (reference sequence). Trimming at V came to 5 bases and at J to 5 bases, leaving 10 bases not matched to a gene. This CDR3 is 15 amino acids long. The V call is TRBV6-6, the J call TRBJ2-5; TRBD1 matches 8 bases. The receptor was isolated from a man under 40 in good health and CMV-seronegative. Input material: PBMCs. In DNA form, the CDR3 reads TGTGCCAGCAGTCCCTCGCAGGGGGCAGGGGAGACCCAGTACTTC. Its protein is CASSPSQGAGETQYF.